What follows are 9 T cell receptor beta chains derived from one specimen sequenced in a study of regulatory T cells in long-lasting Graves disease. Described time point: newly diagnosed GD, antithyroid drugs for less than 3 months. Construction of the TCR library relied on RNA isolated from PBMCs. Construction of TCR beta libraries relied on iRepertoire HTBI primers and on Arm-PCR targeting CDR3 regions. TCRdb re-derived calls from the multiplex PCR reads in MiXCR, one entry per CDR3 protein. The data show more than 350,000 distinct CDR3 sequences, with more than 13% seen just once and over 15% held by the top ten. This same sample was also part of a study on T cells in Graves' hyperthyroidism and ophthalmopathy.

This material consisted of peripheral blood mononuclear cells (PBMCs), taken at new diagnosis, from a patient treated with antithyroid drugs. The receptors come from a woman younger than 45 with Graves disease.

The V and J genes are TRBV28 and TRBJ1-5; D remains unclear. The V gene lost 6 bases and the J gene lost 11 bases, with 20 bases spanning the gap. Germline V lookup: CDR1 MDHEN, CDR2 SYDVKM. The CDR3 sequence is 14 residues long. In DNA, the CDR3 is TGTGCCAGCAGAACGCCGGGAGCCCCGGAGACCCAGCATTTT. Amino acid sequence: CASRTPGAPETQHF.

This clonotype was detected many times. The chain couples TRBV11-2 to TRBJ2-1; the match to TRBD1 covers 7 bases. The CDR3 is 15 residues long. Trimming took 4 bases from V and 5 from J; bases not matched to a gene: 8. Germline V CDR1 and CDR2: SGHAT, FQNNGV. DNA for the CDR3: TGTGCCAGCAGCTCATTACTACAGGGGAACAATGAGCAGTTCTTC. It specifies CASSSLLQGNNEQFF.

Many counts were recorded for this clonotype. The V and J genes are TRBV20-1 and TRBJ2-3; 7 bases line up with TRBD2. Looked up from germline, CDR1 is DFQATT and CDR2 is SNEGSKA (reference sequence). V lost 3 bases to trimming and J lost 6 bases; unmatched junction nucleotides: 9. This CDR3 contains 14 residues. CDR3 residues: CSARPGGPRDTQYF. In nucleotides, the CDR3 is TGCAGTGCTAGGCCGGGAGGACCCAGGGATACGCAGTATTTT.

The rearrangement uses TRBV14 and TRBJ2-1, with D perhaps TRBD2 (6 bases). There are 16 residues in the CDR3. CDR1 SGHDN and CDR2 FVKESK come from the germline V gene. V was clipped by 1 base and J by 6 bases, with 16 bases between them. This CDR3 reads CASSQAGGARSNEQFF. The CDR3 DNA reads TGTGCCAGCAGCCAAGCGGGCGGGGCTCGTTCCAATGAGCAGTTCTTC.

There are a few counts of this clonotype. The junction departs from germline at one end; a sequencing error may be responsible. The chain carries TRBV12-3 or TRBV12-4 and TRBJ2-1, with D perhaps matching TRBD2 (6 bases). The CDR3 extends over 15 amino acids. This CDR3 is CVSSLADTLLGGQFF. The CDR3 nucleotides are TGTGTCAGCAGTTTAGCGGATACCCTTTTAGGAGGGCAGTTCTTC.

This clonotype was picked up a small number of times. This chain connects TRBV5-1 to TRBJ2-5, with 10 bases lining up with TRBD2. CDR3 length: 17 amino acids. V trimming: 0 bases; J trimming: 0 bases; junction bases outside the gene matches: 5. CDR1 SGHRS and CDR2 YFSETQ come from the germline V gene. CDR3 sequence reads: CASSLAASGRNQETQYF. CDR3 in DNA: TGCGCCAGCAGCTTGGCGGCTAGCGGGAGAAACCAAGAGACCCAGTACTTC.

This clonotype was observed at least ten times. The rearrangement links TRBV6-2 or TRBV6-3 to TRBJ2-7, with 10 positions matching TRBD1. Germline values: CDR1 MNHEY, CDR2 SVGEGT. The CDR3 sequence is 14 residues long. Trimming at V came to 2 bases and at J to 7 bases, leaving 5 bases not matched to a gene. CDR3 sequence (DNA): TGTGCCAGCAGTTACGGGACAGGGGTTGGGGAGCAGTACTTC. Translating it yields CASSYGTGVGEQYF.

In this sample, this clonotype turned up many times. This chain links TRBV2 with TRBJ2-7; the D gene is possibly TRBD1 (6 bases). The CDR3 totals 11 residues. Germline-derived CDR1 and CDR2 are SNHLY and FYNNEI. Trimming pared 6 bases from V and 8 bases from J, leaving 11 bases between. CDR3 nucleotides: TGTGCCAGCAGGGAGGACAGAAAGCAGTACTTC. It encodes CASREDRKQYF.

The gene calls are TRBV7-9 and TRBJ2-1; 11 bases are a match to TRBD2. The CDR3 is 13 residues long. Germline assignment: CDR1 SEHNR and CDR2 FQNEAQ (reference sequence). V lost 8 bases to trimming and J lost 4 bases; unmatched junction nucleotides: 1. Written as DNA, the CDR3 is TGTGCCAGCTGGACTAGCGGGTACAATGAGCAGTTCTTC. Protein product: CASWTSGYNEQFF.